Described below is a single T cell receptor (beta chain) sequence and its context. Repertoires were generated with immunoSEQ multiplex PCR, while TCRdb's copy carries only in-frame clones and drops some. The sample shows approximately 70,000 clones, about 91% of them seen only once. Germline values: CDR1 SGHDT, CDR2 YYEEEE. This CDR3 is 11 amino acids long. Trimming cost V 9 bases and J 5 bases, with 9 bases left between them. The entry originates in a study of T cell changes during pregnancy in multiple sclerosis. The sequence derives from a female donor with multiple sclerosis, enrolled in a pregnancy study. The sequencing here drew on peripheral blood, taken in the first trimester of pregnancy. V usage is TRBV5-6 and J usage is TRBJ1-3; D gene uncertain. The CDR3 loop reads CATTDRNTIYF. The DNA for the CDR3 is TGTGCCACCACCGACAGAAACACCATATATTTT.